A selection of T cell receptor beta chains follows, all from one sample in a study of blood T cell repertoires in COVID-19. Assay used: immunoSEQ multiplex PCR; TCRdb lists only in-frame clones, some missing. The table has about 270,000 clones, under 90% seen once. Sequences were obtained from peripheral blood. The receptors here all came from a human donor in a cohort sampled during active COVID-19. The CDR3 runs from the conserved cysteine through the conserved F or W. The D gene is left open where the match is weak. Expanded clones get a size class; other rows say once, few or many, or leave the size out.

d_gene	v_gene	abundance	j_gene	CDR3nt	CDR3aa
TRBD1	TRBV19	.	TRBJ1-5	TGTGCCAGTAGTCGGCTCAGACAGGGGGGAAGCAATCAGCCCCAGCATTTT	CASSRLRQGGSNQPQHF
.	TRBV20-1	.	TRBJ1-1	TGCAGTGCGACAGGAAACACTGAAGCTTTCTTT	CSATGNTEAFF
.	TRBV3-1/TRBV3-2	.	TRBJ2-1	TGTGCCAGCAGCCAAGGAACAGGGCTGGGGTACAATGAGCAGTTCTTC	CASSQGTGLGYNEQFF
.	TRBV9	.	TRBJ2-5	TGTGCCAGCAGCGTATCCTACCCGGGACTGAAAGAGACCCAGTACTTC	CASSVSYPGLKETQYF
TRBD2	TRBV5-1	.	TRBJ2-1	TGCGCCAGCAGTTACAGATCTAGGACTAGCGGGAGCTACAATGAGCAGTTCTTC	CASSYRSRTSGSYNEQFF
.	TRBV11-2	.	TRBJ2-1	TGTGCCAGCAGCTTACGCCAGCGGGCGCCAGTTTACAATGAGCAGTTCTTC	CASSLRQRAPVYNEQFF
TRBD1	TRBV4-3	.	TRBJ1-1	TGCGCCAGCAGCCCTGTGGGGGCAGGGGGCCTGAACACTGAAGCTTTCTTT	CASSPVGAGGLNTEAFF
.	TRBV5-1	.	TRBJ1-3	TGCGCCAGCAGCTGGGGGAGCACGGGGGAGGACACCATATATTTT	CASSWGSTGEDTIYF
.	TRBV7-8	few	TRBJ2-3	TGTGCCAGCAGACGAAGGGGGGGGCCCCGAGATACGCAGTATTTT	CASRRRGGPRDTQYF
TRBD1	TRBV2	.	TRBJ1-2	TGTGCCAGCAGTGGACAGGGAGTTGGCTACACCTTC	CASSGQGVGYTF
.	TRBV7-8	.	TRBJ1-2	TGTGCCAGCAGCCCTGGACAGACCACTAACTATGGCTACACCTTC	CASSPGQTTNYGYTF
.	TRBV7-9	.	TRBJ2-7	TGTGCCAGCAGCTCACCATCGGGGGGACAGGTTTTTCCCGAGCAGTACTTC	CASSSPSGGQVFPEQYF
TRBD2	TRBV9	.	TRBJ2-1	TGTGCCAGCAGCGCCGGGACTAGAGGAAATGAGCAGTTCTTC	CASSAGTRGNEQFF
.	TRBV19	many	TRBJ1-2	TGTGCCAGTACTGCAGGGGCAAATTCCTATGGCTACACCTTC	CASTAGANSYGYTF
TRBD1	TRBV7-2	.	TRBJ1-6	TGTGCCAGCAACTTAGGTCAGGGGGTAGGTAATTCACCCCTCCACTTT	CASNLGQGVGNSPLHF
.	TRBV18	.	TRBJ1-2	TGTGCCAGCTCACCACCGTTGGGGGCCGACTATGGCTACACCTTC	CASSPPLGADYGYTF
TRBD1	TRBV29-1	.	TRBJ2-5	TGCAGCGTGGGGACAGCTCAAGAGACCCAGTACTTC	CSVGTAQETQYF
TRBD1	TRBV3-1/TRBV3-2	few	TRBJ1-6	TGTGCCAGCACCCCAAGATTTCCAGGGGGGATGGATTCACCCCTCCACTTT	CASTPRFPGGMDSPLHF
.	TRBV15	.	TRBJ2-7	TGTGCCACCAGCCCTACAAAGCCGAACGGGGGGCAGTACTTC	CATSPTKPNGGQYF
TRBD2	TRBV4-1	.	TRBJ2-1	TGCGCCAGCAGCGGGGGGGGTGAGCAGTTCTTC	CASSGGGEQFF
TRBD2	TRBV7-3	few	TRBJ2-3	TGTGCCAGCAGTCCAGGGGTACTAGCGGGAGATGAGGCAGATACGCAGTATTTT	CASSPGVLAGDEADTQYF
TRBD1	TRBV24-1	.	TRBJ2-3	TGTGCCACCAGTGATGGACAGGTCCACGGTACGCAGTATTTT	CATSDGQVHGTQYF
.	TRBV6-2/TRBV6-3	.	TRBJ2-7	TGTGCCAGCAGTAACCCCGGGACGGGGGAAGACGAGCAGTACTTC	CASSNPGTGEDEQYF
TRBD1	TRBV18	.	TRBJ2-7	TGTGCCAGCTCATCTGGACAGGGCGAAGAGCAGTACTTC	CASSSGQGEEQYF
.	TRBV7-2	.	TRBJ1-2	TGTGCCAGCAGCTCCACCTTCCGACAGATAAACTATGGCTACACCTTC	CASSSTFRQINYGYTF
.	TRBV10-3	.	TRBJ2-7	TGTGCCATCAGTGATATGGGGGGTTACGAGCAGTACTTC	CAISDMGGYEQYF
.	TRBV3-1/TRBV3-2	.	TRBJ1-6	TGTGCCAGCAGCCCACAGGGACGAGGCGTTTATTCACCCCTCCACTTT	CASSPQGRGVYSPLHF
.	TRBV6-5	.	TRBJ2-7	TGTGCCAGCAGTTACGGGCACGAGCAGTACTTC	CASSYGHEQYF
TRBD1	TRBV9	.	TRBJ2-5	TGTGCCAGCAGCGGGGGAGCAACAGGGGGTCGTGAGACCCAGTACTTC	CASSGGATGGRETQYF
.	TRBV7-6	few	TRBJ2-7	TGTGCCAGCAGCGTAACAGGGTTCTCCTACGAGCAGTACTTC	CASSVTGFSYEQYF
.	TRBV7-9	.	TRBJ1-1	TGTGCCAGCAGGGAGGCAGGAAACTTGAACACTGAAGCTTTCTTT	CASREAGNLNTEAFF
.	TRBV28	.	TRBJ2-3	TGTGCCAGCACAGACAGTGGGAAGGGCACAGATACGCAGTATTTT	CASTDSGKGTDTQYF
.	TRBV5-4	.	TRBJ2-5	TGTGCCAGCAGCCCAGCAAGGGGTCCGCGGGGCGTCCAAGAGACCCAGTACTTC	CASSPARGPRGVQETQYF
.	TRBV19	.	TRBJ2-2	TGTGCCAGTAGTATAGTCGGCGGGGCTACCGGGGAGCTGTTTTTT	CASSIVGGATGELFF
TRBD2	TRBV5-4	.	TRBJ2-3	TGTGCCAGCAGCTTGATTAGCGGGGACACAGATACGCAGTATTTT	CASSLISGDTDTQYF
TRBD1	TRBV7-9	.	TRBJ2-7	TGTGCCAGCAGCCCCTTGCCCGGGACAGGATCCTACGAGCAGTACTTC	CASSPLPGTGSYEQYF
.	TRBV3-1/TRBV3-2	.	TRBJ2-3	TGTGCCAGCAGCTCCGGGGGGCCAGATACGCAGTATTTT	CASSSGGPDTQYF
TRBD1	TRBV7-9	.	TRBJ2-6	TGTGCCAGCAGCCCTCGGGACAGGGCCAGCTCTGGGGCCAACGTCCTGACTTTC	CASSPRDRASSGANVLTF
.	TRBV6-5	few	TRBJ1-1	TGTGCCAGCAACCCCAGGGTGAACACTGAAGCTTTCTTT	CASNPRVNTEAFF
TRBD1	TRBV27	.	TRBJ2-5	TGTGCCAGCAGTCCCCTACAGGGGATGCGAGAGACCCAGTACTTC	CASSPLQGMRETQYF
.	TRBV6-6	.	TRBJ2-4	TGTGCCAGCAGCCGATCCGGGACACGGAGTAAAAACATTCAGTACTTC	CASSRSGTRSKNIQYF
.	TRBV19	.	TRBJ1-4	TGTGCCAGTAGTATGGGGAGAGGACCTGCAACTAATGAAAAACTGTTTTTT	CASSMGRGPATNEKLFF
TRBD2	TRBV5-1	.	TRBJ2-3	TGCGCCAGCAGCTTGTCGGCTAGCGGGAGGGGCACAGATACGCAGTATTTT	CASSLSASGRGTDTQYF
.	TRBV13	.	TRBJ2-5	TGTGCCAGCAGCTTAAGGGTGGCTAGCTCGTTAGAGACCCAGTACTTC	CASSLRVASSLETQYF
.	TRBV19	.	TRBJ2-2	TGTGCCAGTAGGAGAGGGGTTCTAGCGTCGAACACCGGGGAGCTGTTTTTT	CASRRGVLASNTGELFF
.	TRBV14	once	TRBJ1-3	TGTGCCAGCAGCCCCACCAGGGTCGCCGGAAACACCATATATTTT	CASSPTRVAGNTIYF
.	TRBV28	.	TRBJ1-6	TGTGCCAGCAGGGCCGGGACACTTTATAATTCACCCCTCCACTTT	CASRAGTLYNSPLHF
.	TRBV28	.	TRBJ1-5	TGTGCCAGCAGTTTAAGGCAGGGTGGCAATCAGCCCCAGCATTTT	CASSLRQGGNQPQHF